The 11 T cell receptor beta chains reported below all come from one sample, sequenced in a study of blood T cell repertoires in COVID-19. Profiled with immunoSEQ multiplex PCR; TCRdb holds only in-frame clones, not every one. The table has approximately 100,000 clones, about 92% seen once. Material: peripheral blood. Every receptor here comes from a man aged 45-65 years with active COVID-19.

J is TRBJ2-4 and V is TRBV5-5; 8 nucleotides match TRBD1. Per germline, CDR1 SGHKS and CDR2 YYEKEE (reference sequence). J gave up 1 base and V 4 bases, and 10 bases lay outside the gene matches. The CDR3 is 17 residues long. The CDR3 DNA reads as TGTGCCAGCAGCCCACCTCCAGGGGGCAGGGCCAAAAACATTCAGTACTTC. Translating gives CASSPPPGGRAKNIQYF.

This clone appeared a single time. The chain joins TRBV19 to TRBJ2-1; 11 nucleotides align to TRBD2. CDR1 is LNHDA, CDR2 SQIVND, per germline (reference sequence). The CDR3 totals 17 residues. With V trimmed by 4 bases and J by 0 bases, 5 bases remained unmatched. The CDR3 DNA is TGTGCCAGTAGTACCACTAGCGGGAGAAGCTCCTACAATGAGCAGTTCTTC. This codes for CASSTTSGRSSYNEQFF.

The chain uses TRBV5-6 and TRBJ2-2; 9 bases are a match to TRBD2. The CDR3 consists of 15 residues. Germline V lookup: CDR1 SGHDT, CDR2 YYEEEE. The J segment lost 3 bases and the V segment lost 4 bases, leaving 4 bases of the junction unmatched. This chain's CDR3 is CASSPGLAHTGELFF. In nucleotides, the CDR3 is TGTGCCAGCAGCCCGGGACTAGCACACACCGGGGAGCTGTTTTTT.

Here the CDR3 DNA reads TGTGCCATCAGTGATATAGGGGGCGATGGCTACACCTTC. The encoded protein is CAISDIGGDGYTF. The genes are TRBV10-3 and TRBJ1-2, with TRBD1 matching 7 bases. The CDR3 contains 13 residues. With V trimmed by 3 bases and J by 6 bases, 4 bases remained unmatched. The V gene's germline CDR1 is ENHRY and CDR2 SYGVKD.

This clone was observed once. The chain carries TRBV28 and TRBJ2-7, with 7 bases matching TRBD2. The CDR3 runs 15 residues. V shed 2 bases and J 4 bases; nucleotides not matched to a gene: 8. The germline gives CDR1 MDHEN, CDR2 SYDVKM. The CDR3 DNA reads as TGTGCCAGCAGTTTAGGCGGGAGAGGGAGTTACGAGCAGTACTTC. Amino acids: CASSLGGRGSYEQYF.

V gene TRBV11-2 combines with J gene TRBJ1-5; D not certain. Germline V CDR1 and CDR2: SGHAT, FQNNGV. V lost 4 bases, J lost 4 bases, and 8 bases lay in between. CDR3 length: 13 amino acids. CDR3 sequence: CASSWETNQPQHF. In DNA, the CDR3 is TGTGCCAGCAGCTGGGAGACTAATCAGCCCCAGCATTTT. The variable domain in full, completed from reference TRBV11-2 and TRBJ1-5, reads EAGVAQSPRYKIIEKRQSVAFWCNPISGHATLYWYQQILGQGPKLLIQFQNNGVVDDSQLPKDRFSAERLKGVDSTLKIQPAKLEDSAVYLCASSWETNQPQHFGDGTRLSIL.

The J gene is TRBJ1-4, the V gene TRBV19; 7 bases line up with TRBD1. The trim removed 6 bases at V and 0 bases at J, leaving 7 bases unmatched. Germline V gene data show CDR1 as LNHDA and CDR2 as SQIVND (reference sequence). The CDR3 runs to 16 residues. The CDR3 DNA reads as TGTGCCAGTAGAGGGACAGCCGGAGCAACTAATGAAAAACTGTTTTTT. Protein product: CASRGTAGATNEKLFF.

The chain couples TRBV28 to TRBJ1-3; D may be TRBD1 (5 bases). V lost 5 bases and J 4 bases, leaving 12 bases between the germline ends. The germline V gene has CDR1 MDHEN and CDR2 SYDVKM. The CDR3 runs to 14 residues. This CDR3 is CASSTTGLGNTIYF. In DNA, the CDR3 is TGTGCCAGCAGTACGACGGGACTGGGAAACACCATATATTTT.

The chain combines TRBV30 with TRBJ2-7; TRBD1 matches at 9 bases. This CDR3 has 14 residues. V was pared by 3 bases and J by 5 bases, with 8 bases of the junction left unmatched. Per germline, CDR1 GTSNPN and CDR2 SVGIG (reference sequence). Here the CDR3 DNA reads TGTGCCTGGAGACCGGGACAGGGTTTCCACGAGCAGTACTTC. It codes for CAWRPGQGFHEQYF. Based on the CDR3 plus reference TRBV30 and TRBJ2-7, the full variable domain is SQTIHQWPATLVQPVGSPLSLECTVEGTSNPNLYWYRQAAGRGLQLLFYSVGIGQISSEVPQNLSASRPQDRQFILSSKKLLLSDSGFYLCAWRPGQGFHEQYFGPGTRLTVT.

The rearrangement joins TRBV5-8 to TRBJ1-3; TRBD1 aligns across 10 bases. Trimming cost V 4 bases and J 2 bases; bases outside gene matches: 3. Per germline, CDR1 SGHTS and CDR2 YDEGEE. This CDR3 region has 15 residues. The CDR3 sequence is CASSPTGGTGNTIYF. The CDR3 nucleotides read TGTGCCAGCAGCCCGACAGGGGGCACTGGAAACACCATATATTTT.

The CDR3 DNA reads as TGTGCCAGTAGCGGCAGGGGCAGGTCCTACGAGCAGTACTTC. Amino acids: CASSGRGRSYEQYF. The rearrangement links TRBV19 to TRBJ2-7; maybe TRBD1 (6 bases). Germline loops: CDR1 LNHDA, CDR2 SQIVND (reference sequence). The germline V and J ends were trimmed by 6 bases and 1 base, with 13 bases remaining between them. CDR3 length: 14 amino acids.